The 29 T cell receptor beta chains presented below share a single source sample, sequenced in a study of shared clonotypes between healthy human individuals. The data were produced by immunoSEQ multiplex PCR, yet TCRdb's version contains in-frame clones alone and is incomplete. The sample lists some 2,100,000 clones, 95% occurring once. Sequenced input: naive CD4+ T cells sorted from blood. This sample's subset: CD45RA+ positively selected. These receptors were obtained from a young man in good health.

This chain links TRBV28 with TRBJ1-1, with D maybe TRBD1 (6 bases). Germline assignment: CDR1 MDHEN and CDR2 SYDVKM. V gave up 5 bases and J gave up 2 bases, with 15 bases separating them. This CDR3 comprises 15 residues. The CDR3 protein is CASSPGDNSNTEAFF. CDR3 nucleotides: TGTGCCAGCAGTCCGGGGGACAATTCAAACACTGAAGCTTTCTTT. Full variable domain (remainder filled in from reference TRBV28 and TRBJ1-1): DVKVTQSSRYLVKRTGEKVFLECVQDMDHENMFWYRQDPGLGLRLIYFSYDVKMKEKGDIPEGYSVSREKKERFSLILESASTNQTSMYLCASSPGDNSNTEAFFGQGTRLTVV.

The gene calls are TRBV4-3 and TRBJ2-3, with D possibly TRBD1 on 6 matching bases. The CDR3 is made up of 17 amino acids. The germline CDR1 and CDR2 sequences are LGHNA and YSLEER. The germline V and J ends were trimmed by 3 bases and 3 bases, with 19 bases remaining between them. CDR3: CASSQDRGGVGTDTQYF. In DNA, the CDR3 is TGCGCCAGCAGCCAGGATCGAGGGGGAGTTGGTACAGATACGCAGTATTTT.

The rearrangement joins TRBV21-1 to TRBJ2-3. TRBV21-1 is recorded as a pseudogene. This CDR3 comprises 15 residues. The DNA of the CDR3 is TGTGCCAGCAGCAAAGACGTGGGATCCACAGATACGCAGTATTTT. It codes for CASSKDVGSTDTQYF.

The gene calls are TRBV9 and TRBJ1-1; D gene uncertain. CDR1 is SGDLS and CDR2 is YYNGEE in the germline V gene. Trimming removed 4 bases at V and 1 base at J, with 14 bases between. This CDR3 comprises 15 residues. The CDR3 here is CASSQRTERNTEAFF. In nucleotides, the CDR3 is TGTGCCAGCAGCCAACGGACGGAGAGGAACACTGAAGCTTTCTTT.

The chain joins TRBV6-1 to TRBJ2-7; D is unresolved. Looked up from germline, CDR1 is MNHNS and CDR2 is SASEGT. The CDR3 consists of 14 residues. Trimming removed 4 bases at V and 0 bases at J, with 10 bases between. The CDR3 protein is CASSATRVSYEQYF. The CDR3 DNA reads as TGTGCCAGCAGTGCGACCCGGGTCTCCTACGAGCAGTACTTC.

This clone was found once. This chain uses TRBV5-1 with TRBJ2-7; 13 bases map to TRBD2. This CDR3 has 17 amino acids. The trim removed 1 base at V and 0 bases at J, leaving 4 bases unmatched. Per the germline V gene, CDR1 is SGHRS and CDR2 is YFSETQ. CDR3 protein: CASSLWTSGSVSYEQYF. The CDR3 nucleotides are TGCGCCAGCAGCTTGTGGACTAGCGGGAGTGTCTCCTACGAGCAGTACTTC. Full variable domain (rest looked up from reference TRBV5-1 and TRBJ2-7): KAGVTQTPRYLIKTRGQQVTLSCSPISGHRSVSWYQQTPGQGLQFLFEYFSETQRNKGNFPGRFSGRQFSNSRSEMNVSTLELGDSALYLCASSLWTSGSVSYEQYFGPGTRLTVT.

V is TRBV2 and J is TRBJ1-1; 8 bases align to TRBD1. V dropped 2 bases and J dropped 4; count of bases not matched to a gene: 6. Per germline, CDR1 SNHLY and CDR2 FYNNEI. The CDR3 is 15 amino acids. As DNA, the CDR3 is TGTGCCAGCAGTGAAAGGGGAACAGGGGGCACTGAAGCTTTCTTT. The encoded protein is CASSERGTGGTEAFF.

The V call is TRBV9, the J call TRBJ2-2; D possibly corresponds to TRBD2 (5 bases). Germline V gene sequence: CDR1 SGDLS, CDR2 YYNGEE. V was trimmed by 4 bases and J by 6 bases, leaving 10 bases between them. There are 13 residues in the CDR3. The CDR3 bases are TGTGCCAGCAGCCCTGAGGGCCCCGGGGAGCTGTTTTTT. The encoded protein is CASSPEGPGELFF. Full variable domain (rest looked up from reference TRBV9 and TRBJ2-2): DSGVTQTPKHLITATGQRVTLRCSPRSGDLSVYWYQQSLDQGLQFLIQYYNGEERAKGNILERFSAQQFPDLHSELNLSSLELGDSALYFCASSPEGPGELFFGEGSRLTVL.

The J gene is TRBJ1-2, the V gene TRBV7-2; 10 bases map to TRBD1. The V gene end was trimmed by 4 bases and the J gene end by 2 bases; junction bases not matched to a gene: 1. CDR1 is SGHTA and CDR2 is FQGNSA in the germline V gene. This CDR3 contains 14 residues. CDR3 sequence (DNA): TGTGCCAGCAGCTGGGGACAGGGGAACTATGGCTACACCTTC. It is translated as CASSWGQGNYGYTF.

Remarks on this clone: Other DNA sequences in this specimen translate into the identical CDR3. This chain uses TRBV5-1 with TRBJ2-1; D remains ambiguous. This CDR3 spans 14 amino acids. Trimming stripped 0 bases from V and 4 bases from J, with 8 bases between. CDR1 is SGHRS, CDR2 YFSETQ, per germline. The CDR3, as DNA: TGCGCCAGCAGCTTGGAGGTGGATTACAATGAGCAGTTCTTC. Amino acid sequence: CASSLEVDYNEQFF.

The chain links TRBV6-5 to TRBJ2-7; 9 bases map to TRBD1. This CDR3 is built from 15 residues. After removal of 6 bases from V and 3 bases from J, the junction contained 9 bases not matched to a gene. The germline V gene has CDR1 MNHEY and CDR2 SVGAGI. The CDR3 DNA is TGTGCCAGCAGAAAATACCGGGACAGGGACTACGAGCAGTACTTC. Its translation is CASRKYRDRDYEQYF.

The chain employs TRBV4-1 and TRBJ2-4, with TRBD2 matching 15 bases. Germline loops: CDR1 MGHRA, CDR2 YSYEKL. With V trimmed by 3 bases and J by 0 bases, 9 bases remained unmatched. The length of the CDR3 is 20 residues. The CDR3: CASSHVPGLAGGLAKNIQYF. The CDR3 DNA reads TGCGCCAGCAGCCATGTTCCGGGACTAGCGGGGGGTTTAGCCAAAAACATTCAGTACTTC.

The J gene is TRBJ1-2, the V gene TRBV28; 8 bases match TRBD1. Per germline, CDR1 MDHEN and CDR2 SYDVKM. The V gene end was trimmed by 6 bases and the J gene end by 2 bases; junction bases not matched to a gene: 8. This CDR3 has 15 residues. The CDR3 sequence is CASRRTSGGNYGYTF. CDR3 bases: TGTGCCAGCAGGCGCACATCAGGGGGCAACTATGGCTACACCTTC.

CDR3 DNA sequence: TGTGCCAGCAGCTTGAACAGGGGACTGCTAGTCTACACCTTC. Its protein product is CASSLNRGLLVYTF. The V and J genes are TRBV5-4 and TRBJ1-2, with TRBD1 matching 7 bases. The CDR3 length is 14 residues. Germline-derived CDR1 and CDR2 are SGHNT and YYREEE (reference sequence). V was clipped by 1 base and J by 10 bases; unmatched bases: 10. The variable domain in full, completed from reference TRBV5-4 and TRBJ1-2, reads ETGVTQSPTHLIKTRGQQVTLRCSSQSGHNTVSWYQQALGQGPQFIFQYYREEENGRGNFPPRFSGLQFPNYSSELNVNALELDDSALYLCASSLNRGLLVYTFGSGTRLTVV.

The chain links TRBV5-1 to TRBJ1-1; weak D call: TRBD1 (6 bases). Germline values: CDR1 SGHRS, CDR2 YFSETQ. CDR3 size: 15 residues. V was trimmed by 4 bases and J by 0 bases, leaving 13 bases between them. CDR3 DNA sequence: TGCGCCAGCAGCGCACGACAGGATCTGAACACTGAAGCTTTCTTT. Its protein product is CASSARQDLNTEAFF.

This clone is a singleton in its sample. This rearrangement joins TRBV14 to TRBJ2-2; D is possibly TRBD1 (6 bases). The germline CDR1 and CDR2 sequences are SGHDN and FVKESK. With 0 bases removed from V and 7 bases from J, the gap between germline ends came to 12 bases. CDR3 size: 15 residues. The CDR3 DNA sequence: TGTGCCAGCAGCCAAGATCCTGGGGGCCGCGGGGAGCTGTTTTTT. This gives the protein CASSQDPGGRGELFF.

This chain connects TRBV10-3 to TRBJ1-2; the match to TRBD1 covers 7 bases. Trimming took 0 bases from V and 5 from J; bases not matched to a gene: 6. The CDR3 runs to 15 residues. Germline V CDR1 and CDR2: ENHRY, SYGVKD. In nucleotides, the CDR3 is TGTGCCATCAGTGAGTCGGCAGGGGGAAGATATGGCTACACCTTC. This codes for CAISESAGGRYGYTF.

This chain connects TRBV19 to TRBJ1-4; no definite D call. With 5 bases removed from V and 4 bases from J, the gap between germline ends came to 11 bases. The germline V gene encodes CDR1 LNHDA and CDR2 SQIVND (reference sequence). The CDR3 spans 14 residues. CDR3 in DNA: TGTGCCAGTAGTTCAACACAGATTAATGAAAAACTGTTTTTT. Protein sequence: CASSSTQINEKLFF.

This clone was picked up one time. The chain couples TRBV27 to TRBJ2-3; the D gene is possibly TRBD2 (6 bases). Trimming shortened V by 3 bases and J by 5 bases, and 12 bases separated the two germline ends. The CDR3 consists of 14 residues. The germline V gene has CDR1 MNHEY and CDR2 SMNVEV (reference sequence). The CDR3 loop reads CASSFYETRDTQYF. Written as DNA, the CDR3 is TGTGCCAGCAGTTTCTACGAGACTAGAGATACGCAGTATTTT.

The chain recombines TRBV11-2 with TRBJ1-4; no clear D gene. This CDR3 is 15 amino acids long. Between the trimmed V and J ends, which lost 0 bases and 6 bases, there was a span of 11 bases. Germline V gene lookup returns CDR1 SGHAT and CDR2 FQNNGV. CDR3 sequence: CASSLEGMVDEKLFF. DNA for the CDR3: TGTGCCAGCAGCTTAGAAGGGATGGTGGATGAAAAACTGTTTTTT.

The chain carries TRBV5-1 and TRBJ2-7, with a weak D call TRBD2 (6 bases). Per the germline V gene, CDR1 is SGHRS and CDR2 is YFSETQ. The V end was cut by 4 bases, the J end by 2 bases, with 16 bases between. CDR3 length: 15 amino acids. CDR3 sequence (DNA): TGCGCCAGCAGCGTGCGGGACGTTCGAACCTACGAGCAGTACTTC. Protein sequence: CASSVRDVRTYEQYF.

Points on this clone: Within the sample, other DNA sequences also encode this same CDR3. The gene calls are TRBV18 and TRBJ2-7, with TRBD1 matching 7 bases. The CDR3 is 14 residues long. CDR1 is KGHSH, CDR2 LQKENI, per germline. V gave up 2 bases and J gave up 2 bases; unmatched junction bases: 3. Here the CDR3 DNA reads TGTGCCAGCTCACCATCACAGGGGCCCTACGAGCAGTACTTC. Encoded protein: CASSPSQGPYEQYF.

This rearrangement joins TRBV2 to TRBJ2-3, with D possibly being TRBD1 or TRBD2 (5 bases each). This CDR3 has 14 amino acids. The V gene's germline CDR1 is SNHLY and CDR2 FYNNEI. V dropped 8 bases and J dropped 0 bases, with 12 bases sitting between them. The chain's CDR3 is CASGEGPSTDTQYF. The CDR3 DNA is TGTGCCAGCGGAGAGGGACCGAGCACAGATACGCAGTATTTT.

Only one count was recorded for this clone. The chain carries TRBV20-1 and TRBJ2-7; D ambiguous. Trimming left V 3 bases short and J 6 bases short, with 9 bases between. The CDR3 has 11 amino acids. The germline gives CDR1 DFQATT, CDR2 SNEGSKA (reference sequence). CDR3 DNA sequence: TGCAGTGCTAGTAAGACGGCCGAGCAGTACTTC. It is translated as CSASKTAEQYF.

This chain links TRBV7-2 with TRBJ2-7; the match to TRBD2 covers 8 bases. The CDR3 has 15 amino acids. In germline, CDR1 is SGHTA, CDR2 FQGNSA. V gave up 2 bases and J gave up 2 bases; unmatched junction bases: 5. The DNA of the CDR3 is TGTGCCAGCAGCTTACCTGCGGGAGGCACCTACGAGCAGTACTTC. Translated: CASSLPAGGTYEQYF.

The V gene is TRBV6-6, the J gene TRBJ1-2; D remains ambiguous. CDR3 length: 14 amino acids. V lost 2 bases, J lost 3 bases, and 10 bases lay in between. CDR1 MNHNY and CDR2 SVGAGI come from the germline V gene (reference sequence). CDR3 DNA: TGTGCCAGCAGTTACCGTTCAGGCGACTATGGCTACACCTTC. This gives the protein CASSYRSGDYGYTF.

This clone was counted a single time. This sequence joins TRBV6-1 and TRBJ1-2, with 7 bases that match TRBD1. Germline CDR1 MNHNS, CDR2 SASEGT. The CDR3 runs 14 residues. J lost 8 bases, V lost 4 bases, and 10 bases had no gene match. The CDR3 is CASSAGDSGGGYTF. Here the CDR3 DNA reads TGTGCCAGCAGTGCCGGGGACAGTGGAGGAGGCTACACCTTC.

The rearrangement joins TRBV29-1 to TRBJ2-1; D might be TRBD1 (6 bases). The germline gives CDR1 SQVTM, CDR2 ANQGSEA. This CDR3 has 12 residues. With 7 bases removed from V and 9 bases from J, the gap between germline ends came to 16 bases. The CDR3 DNA sequence: TGCAGCGCTAGCCCCCAGGGGACTGAGCAGTTCTTC. Translated: CSASPQGTEQFF.

V gene TRBV7-9 combines with J gene TRBJ2-3; the D is unclear. Germline V gives CDR1 SEHNR, CDR2 FQNEAQ (reference sequence). V lost 0 bases and J lost 1, with 11 bases in between. This CDR3 has 16 residues. The CDR3 DNA reads as TGTGCCAGCAGCTTAGCGGCATTCCAGGGCACAGATACGCAGTATTTT. It encodes CASSLAAFQGTDTQYF.